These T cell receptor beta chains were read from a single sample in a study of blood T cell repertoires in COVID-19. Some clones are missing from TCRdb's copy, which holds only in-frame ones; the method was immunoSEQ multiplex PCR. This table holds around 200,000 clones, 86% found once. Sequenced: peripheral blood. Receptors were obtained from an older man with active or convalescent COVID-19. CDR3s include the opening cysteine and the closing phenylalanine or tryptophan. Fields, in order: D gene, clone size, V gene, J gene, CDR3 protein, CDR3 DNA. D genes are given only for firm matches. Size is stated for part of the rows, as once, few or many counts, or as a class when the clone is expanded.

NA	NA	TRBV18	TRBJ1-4	CASSPQGMGEKLFF	TGTGCCAGCTCACCGCAGGGGATGGGTGAAAAACTGTTTTTT
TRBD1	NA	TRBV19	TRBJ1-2	CASSIPRTGRYGYTF	TGTGCCAGTAGTATCCCCCGGACAGGGCGCTATGGCTACACCTTC
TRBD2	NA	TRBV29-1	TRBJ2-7	CSVRGLADSSYEQYF	TGCAGCGTTCGAGGACTAGCAGACAGCTCCTACGAGCAGTACTTC
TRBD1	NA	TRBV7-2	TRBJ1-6	CASSPDRQGSSPLHF	TGTGCCAGCAGCCCCGACCGACAGGGAAGTTCACCCCTCCACTTT
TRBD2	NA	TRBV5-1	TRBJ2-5	CASSLALGGNGETQYF	TGCGCCAGCAGCTTGGCCCTGGGGGGGAACGGGGAGACCCAGTACTTC
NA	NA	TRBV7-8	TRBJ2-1	CASSLGRGSRDEQFF	TGTGCCAGCAGCTTAGGTCGAGGGTCGCGGGATGAGCAGTTCTTC
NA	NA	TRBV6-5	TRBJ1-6	CASSYSIVSQNSPLHF	TGTGCCAGCAGTTACTCGATTGTCAGTCAGAATTCACCCCTCCACTTT
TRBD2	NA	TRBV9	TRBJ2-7	CASSPGLAGYEQYF	TGTGCCAGCAGCCCCGGACTAGCGGGCTACGAGCAGTACTTC
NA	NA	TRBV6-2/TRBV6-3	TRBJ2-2	CASSYPLTNTGELFF	TGTGCCAGCAGTTACCCTTTAACTAACACCGGGGAGCTGTTTTTT
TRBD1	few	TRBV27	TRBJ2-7	CASSPPGQGPYEQYF	TGTGCCAGCAGTCCCCCGGGACAGGGGCCTTACGAGCAGTACTTC
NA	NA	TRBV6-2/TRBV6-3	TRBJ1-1	CASSYNGRAYLNTEAFF	TGTGCCAGCAGTTATAACGGCAGGGCCTATCTGAACACTGAAGCTTTCTTT
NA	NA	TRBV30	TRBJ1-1	CAWSVRWADREGYTEAFF	TGTGCCTGGAGTGTACGATGGGCCGACCGGGAGGGGTACACTGAAGCTTTCTTT
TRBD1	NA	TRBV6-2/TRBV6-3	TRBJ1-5	CASSQQGFQPQHF	TGTGCCAGCAGCCAACAGGGGTTTCAGCCCCAGCATTTT
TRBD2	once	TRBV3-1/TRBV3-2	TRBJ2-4	CASSPRGGGTKNIQYF	TGTGCCAGCAGCCCACGGGGGGGAGGGACCAAAAACATTCAGTACTTC
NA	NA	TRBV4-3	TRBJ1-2	CASSHVKGGGYGYTF	TGCGCCAGCAGCCATGTGAAGGGGGGGGGCTATGGCTACACCTTC
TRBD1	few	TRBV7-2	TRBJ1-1	CASSTKNRGTEAFF	TGTGCCAGCAGCACCAAAAACAGGGGAACTGAAGCTTTCTTT
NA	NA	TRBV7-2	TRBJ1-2	CASSLRQLFGGYTF	TGTGCCAGCAGCTTGCGACAGCTTTTCGGTGGCTACACCTTC
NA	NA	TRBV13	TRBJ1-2	CASSIQQRGYTF	TGTGCCAGCAGCATACAACAGAGAGGCTACACCTTC
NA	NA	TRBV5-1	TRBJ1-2	CASSLGSDYGYTF	TGCGCCAGCAGCTTGGGCTCGGACTATGGCTACACCTTC
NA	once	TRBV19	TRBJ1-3	CASSPVSSGNTIYF	TGTGCCAGTAGCCCGGTGAGCTCTGGAAACACCATATATTTT
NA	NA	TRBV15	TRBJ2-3	CATSRPDIRTQYF	TGTGCCACCAGCAGACCCGACATACGTACGCAGTATTTT
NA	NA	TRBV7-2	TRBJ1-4	CASSPSPTNEKLFF	TGTGCCAGCAGCCCCTCTCCAACTAATGAAAAACTGTTTTTT
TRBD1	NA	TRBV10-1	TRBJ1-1	CASSLDRGGTEAFF	TGCGCCAGCAGTCTGGACAGGGGGGGCACTGAAGCTTTCTTT
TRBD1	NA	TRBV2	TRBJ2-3	CASNIQGITDTQYF	TGTGCCAGCAATATACAGGGGATCACAGATACGCAGTATTTT
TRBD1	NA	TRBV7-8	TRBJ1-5	CASSYGQGGNQPQHF	TGTGCCAGCAGCTATGGACAGGGCGGGAATCAGCCCCAGCATTTT
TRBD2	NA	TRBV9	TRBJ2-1	CASSALGLAGYNEQFF	TGTGCCAGCAGCGCCTTGGGACTAGCGGGCTACAATGAGCAGTTCTTC
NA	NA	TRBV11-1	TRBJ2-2	CASRWGGPGTGELFF	TGTGCCAGCAGGTGGGGGGGGCCAGGCACCGGGGAGCTGTTTTTT
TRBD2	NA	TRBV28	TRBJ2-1	CASLWAGGYYNEQFF	TGTGCCAGCCTGTGGGCGGGAGGTTACTACAATGAGCAGTTCTTC
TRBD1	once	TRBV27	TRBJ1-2	CASSLLARTGYNYGYTF	TGTGCCAGCAGTTTATTAGCCCGGACAGGGTACAACTATGGCTACACCTTC
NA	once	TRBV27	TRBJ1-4	CASRATSRSEKLFF	TGTGCCAGCAGAGCTACCTCCCGGAGTGAAAAACTGTTTTTT
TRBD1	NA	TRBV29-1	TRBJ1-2	CSVAGQGSGYTF	TGCAGCGTTGCCGGACAGGGAAGTGGCTACACCTTC
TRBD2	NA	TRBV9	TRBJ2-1	CASSVGLAADNEQFF	TGTGCCAGCAGCGTAGGACTAGCGGCAGACAATGAGCAGTTCTTC
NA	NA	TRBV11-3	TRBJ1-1	CASSRRGGTEAFF	TGTGCCAGCAGCCGTCGGGGGGGAACTGAAGCTTTCTTT
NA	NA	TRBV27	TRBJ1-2	CASSRHFNYGYTF	TGTGCCAGCAGCAGACACTTTAACTATGGCTACACCTTC
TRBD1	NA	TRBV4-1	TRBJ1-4	CASSQRQGGGEKLFF	TGCGCCAGCAGCCAGCGACAGGGGGGGGGCGAAAAACTGTTTTTT
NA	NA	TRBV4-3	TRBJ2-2	CASGRGTNTGELFF	TGCGCCAGCGGAAGGGGGACGAACACCGGGGAGCTGTTTTTT
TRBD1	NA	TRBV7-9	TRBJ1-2	CAGQGPVNYGYTF	TGTGCCGGACAGGGGCCGGTCAACTATGGCTACACCTTC
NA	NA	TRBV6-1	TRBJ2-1	CASSEQGRGIYNEQFF	TGTGCCAGCAGTGAACAGGGCAGGGGAATTTACAATGAGCAGTTCTTC
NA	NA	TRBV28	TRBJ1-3	CASSNPGGRGNTIYF	TGTGCCAGCAGTAACCCTGGGGGGAGGGGAAACACCATATATTTT
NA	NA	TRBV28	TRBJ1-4	CASSLRGWGPANEKLFF	TGTGCCAGCAGTTTACGGGGATGGGGTCCGGCTAATGAAAAACTGTTTTTT
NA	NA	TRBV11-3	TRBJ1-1	CASSGGTVEAFF	TGTGCCAGCAGCGGTGGGACTGTTGAAGCTTTCTTT
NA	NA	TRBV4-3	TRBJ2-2	CASSQGAGRGELFF	TGCGCCAGCAGCCAAGGGGCGGGGCGCGGGGAGCTGTTTTTT
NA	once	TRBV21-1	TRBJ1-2	CASSKGRAADGYTF	TGTGCCAGCAGCAAGGGGAGGGCGGCGGATGGCTACACCTTC
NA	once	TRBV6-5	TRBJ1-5	CAGGGYSNQPQHF	TGTGCCGGGGGGGGGTATAGCAATCAGCCCCAGCATTTT
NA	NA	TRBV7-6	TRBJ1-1	CASSSSGVEGTEAFF	TGTGCCAGCAGCTCGTCCGGGGTGGAAGGCACTGAAGCTTTCTTT
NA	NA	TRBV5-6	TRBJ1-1	CASSLPAGTEAFF	TGTGCCAGCAGCTTGCCGGCGGGCACTGAAGCTTTCTTT
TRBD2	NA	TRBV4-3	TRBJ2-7	CASSLPWTSGSSYEQYF	TGCGCCAGCAGCCTTCCGTGGACTAGCGGGAGCTCCTACGAGCAGTACTTC
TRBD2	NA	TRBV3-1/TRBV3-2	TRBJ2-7	CASSRRGGWYEQYF	TGTGCCAGCAGCCGCCGGGGGGGCTGGTACGAGCAGTACTTC
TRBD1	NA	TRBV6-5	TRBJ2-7	CASTVDRDGEQYF	TGTGCCAGCACCGTGGACAGGGACGGCGAGCAGTACTTC
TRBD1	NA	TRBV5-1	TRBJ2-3	CASSLAGTGEDTQYF	TGCGCCAGCAGCTTGGCCGGGACAGGGGAAGATACGCAGTATTTT
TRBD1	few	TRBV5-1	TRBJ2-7	CASSLVPGTGTYEQYF	TGCGCCAGCAGCTTGGTACCTGGGACAGGGACATACGAGCAGTACTTC
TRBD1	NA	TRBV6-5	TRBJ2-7	CASSYTGQGAEQYF	TGTGCCAGCAGTTACACAGGACAGGGGGCCGAGCAGTACTTC
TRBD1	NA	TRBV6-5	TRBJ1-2	CASSNRGDYGYTF	TGTGCCAGCAGTAACAGGGGTGACTATGGCTACACCTTC
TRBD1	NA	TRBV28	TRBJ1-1	CASRPGQLNTEAFF	TGTGCCAGCAGACCGGGACAGTTGAACACTGAAGCTTTCTTT